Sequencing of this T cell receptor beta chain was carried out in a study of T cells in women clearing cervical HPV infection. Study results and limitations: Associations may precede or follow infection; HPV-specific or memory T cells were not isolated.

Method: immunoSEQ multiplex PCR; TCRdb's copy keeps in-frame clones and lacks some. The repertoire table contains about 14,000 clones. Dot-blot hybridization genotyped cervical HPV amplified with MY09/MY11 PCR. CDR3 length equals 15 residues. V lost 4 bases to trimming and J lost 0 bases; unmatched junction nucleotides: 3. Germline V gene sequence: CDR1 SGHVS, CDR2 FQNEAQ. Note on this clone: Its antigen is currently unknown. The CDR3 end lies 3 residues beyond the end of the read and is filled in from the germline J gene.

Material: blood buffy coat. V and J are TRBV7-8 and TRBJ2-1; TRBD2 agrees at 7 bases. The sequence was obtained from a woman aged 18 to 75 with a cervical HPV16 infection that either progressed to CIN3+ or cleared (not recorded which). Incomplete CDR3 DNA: TGTGCCAGCAGCTGGGGGGGGAGCTCCTACAATGAG. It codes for CASSWGGSSYNE. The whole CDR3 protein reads CASSWGGSSYNEQFF.